Presented here are 10 T cell receptor beta chains from one specimen sequenced in a study of cytomegalovirus exposure and HLA in healthy donors. The PCR made use of 60 Vbeta and 13 Jbeta primers. TCRdb's table, derived via immunoSEQ multiplex PCR, lists solely in-frame clones and lacks some. The repertoire consists of approximately 130,000 clones, with less than 80% occurring once and the leading ten covering approximately 1.8%. Sample: PBMCs. Receptor source: a female donor in good health and CMV-seropositive.

The chain is built from TRBV30 and TRBJ1-1; D not certain. V shed 3 bases and J shed 7 bases, with 9 bases lying between them. Germline V CDR1 and CDR2: GTSNPN, SVGIG (reference sequence). The CDR3 sequence is 11 residues long. The CDR3 here is CAWSPRIEAFF. In DNA form, the CDR3 reads TGTGCCTGGAGCCCGCGGATTGAAGCTTTCTTT. Full variable domain (rest looked up from reference TRBV30 and TRBJ1-1): SQTIHQWPATLVQPVGSPLSLECTVEGTSNPNLYWYRQAAGRGLQLLFYSVGIGQISSEVPQNLSASRPQDRQFILSSKKLLLSDSGFYLCAWSPRIEAFFGQGTRLTVV.

This clone has just one count. J is TRBJ2-7 and V is TRBV28, with D possibly matching TRBD1 (6 bases). V was pared by 6 bases and J by 4 bases, with 19 bases between. Germline CDR1 MDHEN, CDR2 SYDVKM. The CDR3 has 15 amino acids. The CDR3 DNA is TGTGCCAGCAGCTTAAGCGTAAACAGGGTTTACGAGCAGTACTTC. Residues: CASSLSVNRVYEQYF.

The chain has TRBV7-2 and TRBJ2-7; 13 nucleotides line up with TRBD2. V was pared by 2 bases and J by 3 bases, with 4 bases of the junction left unmatched. The germline V gene encodes CDR1 SGHTA and CDR2 FQGNSA. CDR3 size: 16 residues. In nucleotides, the CDR3 is TGTGCCAGCAGCTTAATGGGACTAGCGGGACACTACGAGCAGTACTTC. Protein: CASSLMGLAGHYEQYF.

In this sample, this clone turned up a few times. V usage is TRBV7-6 and J usage is TRBJ2-1, with D possibly matching TRBD2 (7 bases). The V end lost 5 bases, the J end lost 6 bases, and 17 bases lay between the germline ends. The CDR3 extends over 15 amino acids. Germline V gene data show CDR1 as SGHVS and CDR2 as FNYEAQ. In DNA form, the CDR3 reads TGTGCCAGCAGCGAGGGGGGGATGGGCTTCAATGAGCAGTTCTTC. Protein product: CASSEGGMGFNEQFF.

The rearrangement joins TRBV14 to TRBJ2-2; D perhaps matches TRBD2 (5 bases). In germline, CDR1 is SGHDN, CDR2 FVKESK. CDR3 length: 16 residues. The germline V and J ends were trimmed by 1 base and 1 base, with 10 bases remaining between them. The CDR3 loop is CASSQAVAWNTGELFF. In nucleotides, the CDR3 is TGTGCCAGCAGCCAAGCGGTAGCGTGGAACACCGGGGAGCTGTTTTTT.

The chain is built from TRBV10-1 and TRBJ2-7; 7 bases match TRBD1. The CDR3 runs to 17 residues. Germline CDR1 and CDR2: WNHNN and SYGVQD (reference sequence). V was pared by 3 bases and J by 4 bases, with 15 bases of the junction left unmatched. CDR3 region: CASSDRQGRNKFYEQYF. DNA of the CDR3: TGCGCCAGCAGTGACCGACAGGGTAGGAATAAATTTTACGAGCAGTACTTC.

The chain is built from TRBV9 and TRBJ1-2, with D tentatively TRBD1 (5 bases). The CDR3 loop spans 15 amino acids. CDR1 and CDR2 from the germline V gene are SGDLS and YYNGEE. V dropped 3 bases and J dropped 4 bases, with 16 bases sitting between them. The CDR3 sequence: CASSAWRRGGYGYTF. In DNA, the CDR3 is TGTGCCAGCAGCGCGTGGAGGAGGGGCGGCTATGGCTACACCTTC.

V and J are TRBV27 and TRBJ1-2; TRBD1 might be the D (6 bases). The V gene lost 4 bases and the J gene lost 6 bases, with 9 bases spanning the gap. Germline V gene sequence: CDR1 MNHEY, CDR2 SMNVEV (reference sequence). This CDR3 region has 12 residues. The CDR3 sequence: CASSSSGDGYTF. In DNA, the CDR3 is TGTGCCAGCAGTTCATCAGGGGATGGCTACACCTTC.

The chain carries TRBV13 and TRBJ2-7; 12 bases fit TRBD2. Germline V CDR1 and CDR2: PRHDT, FYEKMQ (reference sequence). J gave up 2 bases and V 2 bases, and 10 bases lay outside the gene matches. This CDR3 spans 18 amino acids. The CDR3 DNA is TGTGCCAGCAGCTTATTGTCCGGTAGGACTAGCGGGACCTACGAGCAGTACTTC. As protein: CASSLLSGRTSGTYEQYF.

The rearrangement links TRBV30 to TRBJ1-5; the D gene is possibly TRBD1 (5 bases). This CDR3 has 13 residues. V was cut by 2 bases and J by 7 bases, with 12 bases left in between. CDR1 is GTSNPN and CDR2 is SVGIG in the germline V gene (reference sequence). For the CDR3, the DNA is TGTGCCTGGAGTCCCTCCAGGGCCCAGCCCCAGCATTTT. This codes for CAWSPSRAQPQHF.